The next 2 T cell receptor beta chains were all read from a single sample in a study of regulatory T cells in long-lasting Graves disease. TCR beta libraries were built with iRepertoire HTBI primers and Arm-PCR of CDR3 regions. TCRdb reprocessed the multiplex PCR reads via MiXCR and lists one record per CDR3 protein. In the table there are some 440,000 distinct CDR3 sequences, around 21% of which are singletons. Sample time point: persistent/refractory GD, antithyroid drugs over 5 years with positive TRAb. Isolated PBMC RNA provided the starting material for the TCR library. Sequences were derived from peripheral blood mononuclear cells (PBMCs), sampled when the disease was refractory, from a patient treated with antithyroid drugs. The receptors were gathered from a female donor with Graves disease.

The genes are TRBV5-1 and TRBJ1-5, with D hard to call. The V end lost 4 bases, the J end lost 7 bases, and 15 bases lay between the germline ends. Germline V CDR1 and CDR2: SGHRS, YFSETQ. The CDR3 covers 14 residues. This chain's CDR3 is CASSLERNGQPQHF. DNA of the CDR3: TGCGCCAGCAGCCTTGAGCGTAACGGGCAGCCCCAGCATTTT.

This clonotype was seen many times. The chain combines TRBV6-2 or TRBV6-3 with TRBJ2-7; the match to TRBD1 covers 7 bases. Trimming at V came to 5 bases and at J to 2 bases, leaving 9 bases not matched to a gene. The germline V gene encodes CDR1 MNHEY and CDR2 SVGEGT. CDR3 length: 15 amino acids. CDR3 protein: CASSAGTAPTYEQYF. The CDR3 region has the DNA TGTGCCAGCAGTGCCGGGACAGCGCCTACCTACGAGCAGTACTTC.